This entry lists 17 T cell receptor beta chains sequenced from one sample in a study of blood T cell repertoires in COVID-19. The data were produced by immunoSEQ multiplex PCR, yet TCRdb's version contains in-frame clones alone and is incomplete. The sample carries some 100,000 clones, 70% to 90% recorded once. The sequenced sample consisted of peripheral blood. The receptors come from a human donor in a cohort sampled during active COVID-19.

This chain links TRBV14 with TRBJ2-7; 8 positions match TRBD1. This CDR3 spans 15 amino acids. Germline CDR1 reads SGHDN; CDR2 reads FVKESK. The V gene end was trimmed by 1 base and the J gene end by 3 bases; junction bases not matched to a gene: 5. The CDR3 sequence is CASSQALGTGYEQYF. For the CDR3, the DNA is TGTGCCAGCAGCCAAGCTTTAGGGACAGGCTACGAGCAGTACTTC.

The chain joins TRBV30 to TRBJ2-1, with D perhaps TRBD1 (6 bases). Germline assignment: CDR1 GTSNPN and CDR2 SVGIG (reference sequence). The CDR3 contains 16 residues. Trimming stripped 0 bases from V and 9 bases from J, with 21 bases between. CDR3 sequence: CAWSVSPDRRGSEQFF. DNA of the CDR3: TGTGCCTGGAGTGTTTCCCCGGACAGAAGGGGTAGTGAGCAGTTCTTC.

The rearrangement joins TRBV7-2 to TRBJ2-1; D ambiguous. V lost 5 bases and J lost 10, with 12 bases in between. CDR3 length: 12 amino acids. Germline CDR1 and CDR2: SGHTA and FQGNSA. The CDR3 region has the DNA TGTGCCAGCAGCCTCACCCGAGAGGAGCAGTTCTTC. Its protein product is CASSLTREEQFF. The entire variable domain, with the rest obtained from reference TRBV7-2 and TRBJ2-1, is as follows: GAGVSQSPSNKVTEKGKDVELRCDPISGHTALYWYRQSLGQGLEFLIYFQGNSAPDKSGLPSDRFSAERTGGSVSTLTIQRTQQEDSAVYLCASSLTREEQFFGPGTRLTVL.

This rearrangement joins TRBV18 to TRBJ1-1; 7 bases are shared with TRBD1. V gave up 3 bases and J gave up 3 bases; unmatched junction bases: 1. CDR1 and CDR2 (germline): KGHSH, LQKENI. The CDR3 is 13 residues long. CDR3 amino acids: CASSPQGDTEAFF. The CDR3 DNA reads TGTGCCAGCTCACCCCAGGGGGACACTGAAGCTTTCTTT.

The CDR3 here is CASSLTGLNTEAFF. CDR3 nucleotide sequence: TGCGCCAGCAGCTTGACGGGTCTGAACACTGAAGCTTTCTTT. The genes are TRBV5-1 and TRBJ1-1; D gene uncertain. The V gene lost 1 base and the J gene lost 0 bases, with 7 bases spanning the gap. This CDR3 is built from 14 residues. Germline V gene data show CDR1 as SGHRS and CDR2 as YFSETQ.

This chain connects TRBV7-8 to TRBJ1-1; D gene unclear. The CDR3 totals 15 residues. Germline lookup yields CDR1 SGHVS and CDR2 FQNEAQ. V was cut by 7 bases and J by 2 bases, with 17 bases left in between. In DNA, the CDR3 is TGTGCCAGCACTCCGCGCGCCGGGATCAACACTGAAGCTTTCTTT. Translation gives CASTPRAGINTEAFF.

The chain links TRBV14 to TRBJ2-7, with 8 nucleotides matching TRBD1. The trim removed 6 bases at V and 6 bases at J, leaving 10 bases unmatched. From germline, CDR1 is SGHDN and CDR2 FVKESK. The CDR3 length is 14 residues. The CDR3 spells CASRSAGQVSEQYF. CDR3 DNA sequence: TGTGCCAGCAGGTCCGCGGGACAGGTTTCCGAGCAGTACTTC.

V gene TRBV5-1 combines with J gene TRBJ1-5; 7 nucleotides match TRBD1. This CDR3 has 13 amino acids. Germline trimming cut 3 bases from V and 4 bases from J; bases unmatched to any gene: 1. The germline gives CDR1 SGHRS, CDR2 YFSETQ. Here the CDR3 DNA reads TGCGCCAGCAGCTCAGGGGGAAATCAGCCCCAGCATTTT. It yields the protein CASSSGGNQPQHF.

In DNA form, the CDR3 reads TGTGCCACCAGCAGAGATTCCTCGCGGACAGGGATTCTCAATCAGCCCCAGCATTTT. Encoded protein: CATSRDSSRTGILNQPQHF. The chain joins TRBV15 to TRBJ1-5, with 8 bases fitting TRBD1. From germline, CDR1 is LNHNV and CDR2 YYDKDF (reference sequence). The V and J ends lost 0 bases and 3 bases, in that order; junction bases with no gene match: 13. There are 19 residues in the CDR3. The variable domain in full, with the rest retrieved from reference TRBV15 and TRBJ1-5, is DAMVIQNPRYQVTQFGKPVTLSCSQTLNHNVMYWYQQKSSQAPKLLFHYYDKDFNNEADTPDNFQSRRPNTSFCFLDIRSPGLGDTAMYLCATSRDSSRTGILNQPQHFGDGTRLSIL.

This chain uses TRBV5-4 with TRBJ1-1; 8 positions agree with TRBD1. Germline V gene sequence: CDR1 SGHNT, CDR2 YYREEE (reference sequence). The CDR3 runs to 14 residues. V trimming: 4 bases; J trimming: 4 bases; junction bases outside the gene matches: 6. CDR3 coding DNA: TGTGCCAGCAGCACAGGACAGGGCGGCACTGAAGCTTTCTTT. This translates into CASSTGQGGTEAFF. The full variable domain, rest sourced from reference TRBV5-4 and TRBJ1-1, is ETGVTQSPTHLIKTRGQQVTLRCSSQSGHNTVSWYQQALGQGPQFIFQYYREEENGRGNFPPRFSGLQFPNYSSELNVNALELDDSALYLCASSTGQGGTEAFFGQGTRLTVV.

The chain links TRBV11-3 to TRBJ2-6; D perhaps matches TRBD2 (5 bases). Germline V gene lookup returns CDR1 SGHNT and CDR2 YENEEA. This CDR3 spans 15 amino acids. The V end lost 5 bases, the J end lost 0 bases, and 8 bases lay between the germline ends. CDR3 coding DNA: TGTGCCAGCAGCCCCGGAGGCTCTGGGGCCAACGTCCTGACTTTC. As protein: CASSPGGSGANVLTF.

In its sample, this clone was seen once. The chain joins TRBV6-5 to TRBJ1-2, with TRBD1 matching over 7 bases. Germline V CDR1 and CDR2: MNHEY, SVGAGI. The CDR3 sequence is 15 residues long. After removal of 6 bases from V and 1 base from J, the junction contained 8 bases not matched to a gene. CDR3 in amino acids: CASRGTDQFNYGYTF. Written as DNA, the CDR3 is TGTGCCAGCAGGGGGACAGATCAATTTAACTATGGCTACACCTTC.

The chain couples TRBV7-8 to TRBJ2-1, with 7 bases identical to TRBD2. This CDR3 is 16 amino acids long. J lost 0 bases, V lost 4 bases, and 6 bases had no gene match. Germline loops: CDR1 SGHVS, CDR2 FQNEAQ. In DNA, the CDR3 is TGTGCCAGCAGCTCCGTAGCGGGCGTCTCCTACAATGAGCAGTTCTTC. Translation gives CASSSVAGVSYNEQFF.

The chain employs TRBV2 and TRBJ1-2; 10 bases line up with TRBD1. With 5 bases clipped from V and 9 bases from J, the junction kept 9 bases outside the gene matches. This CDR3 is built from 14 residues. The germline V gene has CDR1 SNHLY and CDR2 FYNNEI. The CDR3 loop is CASSLTGGRSRYTF. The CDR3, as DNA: TGTGCCAGCAGTCTGACAGGGGGCCGCTCCCGCTACACCTTC.

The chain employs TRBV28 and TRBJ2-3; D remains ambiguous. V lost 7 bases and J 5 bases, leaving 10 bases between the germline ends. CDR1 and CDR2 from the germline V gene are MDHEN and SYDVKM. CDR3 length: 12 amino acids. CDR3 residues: CASTPQRDTQYF. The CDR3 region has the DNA TGTGCCAGCACCCCTCAGCGAGATACGCAGTATTTT.

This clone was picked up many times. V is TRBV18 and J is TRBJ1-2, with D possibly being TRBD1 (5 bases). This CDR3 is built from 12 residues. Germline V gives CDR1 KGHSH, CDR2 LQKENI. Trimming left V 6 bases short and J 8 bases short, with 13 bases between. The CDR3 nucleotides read TGTGCCAGCTCGCGGGACGTCGGGGGCTACACCTTC. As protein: CASSRDVGGYTF.

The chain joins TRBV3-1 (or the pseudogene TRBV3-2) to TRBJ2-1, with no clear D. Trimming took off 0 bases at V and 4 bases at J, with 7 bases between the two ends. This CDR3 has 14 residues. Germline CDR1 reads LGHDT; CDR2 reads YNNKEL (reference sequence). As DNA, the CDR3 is TGTGCCAGCAGCCAAGAAGACTTTTACAATGAGCAGTTCTTC. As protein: CASSQEDFYNEQFF.